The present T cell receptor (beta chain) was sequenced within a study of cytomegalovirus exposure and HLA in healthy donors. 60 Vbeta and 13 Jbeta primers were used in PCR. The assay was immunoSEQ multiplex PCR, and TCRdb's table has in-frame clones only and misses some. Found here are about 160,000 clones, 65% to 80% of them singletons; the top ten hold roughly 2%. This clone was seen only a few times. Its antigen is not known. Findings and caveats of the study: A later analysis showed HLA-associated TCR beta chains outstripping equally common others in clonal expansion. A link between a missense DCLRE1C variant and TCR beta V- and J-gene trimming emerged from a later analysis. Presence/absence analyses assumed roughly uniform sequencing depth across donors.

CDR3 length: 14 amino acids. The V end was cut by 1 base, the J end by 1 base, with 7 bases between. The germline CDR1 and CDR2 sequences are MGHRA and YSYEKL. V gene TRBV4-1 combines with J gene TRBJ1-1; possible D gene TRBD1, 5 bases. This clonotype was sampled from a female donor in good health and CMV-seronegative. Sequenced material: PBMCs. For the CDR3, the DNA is TGCGCCAGCAGCCAAGCGACAGAGAACACTGAAGCTTTCTTT. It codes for CASSQATENTEAFF.